The source of this T cell receptor beta chain is a study of regulatory T cells in long-lasting Graves disease. General study points: TRBV28, TRBJ1-2 and TRBJ2-5 were favored in persistent disease.

This CDR3 spans 15 amino acids. Germline assignment: CDR1 SGHNT and CDR2 YYREEE (reference sequence). V shed 4 bases, J shed 12 bases, and the junction held 9 bases outside the gene matches. Indicated time point: persistent/refractory GD, antithyroid drugs over 5 years with positive TRAb. There was RNA extracted from PBMCs, and the TCR library was made from it. Worth noting for this clonotype: The antigen is not known.

CDR3 regions were amplified by Arm-PCR using iRepertoire HTBI primers to build TCR beta libraries. TCRdb reprocessed the multiplex PCR reads via MiXCR and lists one record per CDR3 protein. The sample shows about 430,000 distinct CDR3 sequences, 21% of them seen only once. The sequenced sample was peripheral blood mononuclear cells (PBMCs), obtained when the disease was refractory, from a patient treated with antithyroid drugs. This TCR was recovered from a female donor with Graves disease. The rearrangement joins TRBV5-4 to TRBJ2-2, with 13 positions matching TRBD2. The CDR3 sequence: CASSRTSGRGGKLFF. DNA for the CDR3: TGTGCCAGCAGCCGGACTAGCGGGAGAGGGGGGAAGCTGTTTTTT.